This T cell receptor beta chain was captured in a study of molecular identifiers for immune sequencing clone quantification. Study-wide findings and caveats: In naive cells, under 1% of molecules belonged to clones above 20 RNA copies, against over 97% in effector cells.

This clonotype was seen more than once but under ten times. Its target is not known. V was pared by 6 bases and J by 8 bases, with 11 bases of the junction left unmatched. The CDR3 spans 17 residues. Germline CDR1 and CDR2: MNHNS and SASEGT. TCRdb analysed the PCR reads with MiXCR anew, one entry per CDR3 protein. This sample yields some 680,000 distinct CDR3 sequences, of which roughly 23% are seen a single time; 0.75% to 0.8% belongs to the top ten. The sequenced sample was naive CD8+ T cells from blood, with Jurkat cell RNA spiked in. As for subset: FACS-sorted CD8+CD4-CCR7+CD45RA+ naive T cells. This chain links TRBV6-1 with TRBJ2-2; 14 bases align to TRBD2. The receptor's source is a human donor in good health. Some libraries in this study had Jurkat cell RNA spiked in. CDR3 in amino acids: CASRLPGLAGGGGELFF. The CDR3 nucleotides read TGTGCCAGCAGACTCCCCGGACTAGCGGGGGGCGGTGGGGAGCTGTTTTTT.